This entry describes one TCR beta chain. Its antigen is unidentified. The data are from a study of long-term antiretroviral therapy in people with HIV. Overall study context: Specimens dating back about a decade before the 2015 immediate-ART recommendation are the oldest included.

Study outcomes and limitations: Older ART regimens may have been in use when blood was drawn between about 2004 and 2017.

Assay version v3.0 of immunoSEQ was used, and it was run at survey level. The table came from immunoSEQ multiplex PCR; TCRdb's copy has only in-frame clones and leaves some out. The sample carries some 47,000 clones, around 96% recorded once. V lost 3 bases, J lost 2 bases, and 14 bases lay in between. CDR1 SGHAT and CDR2 FQNNGV come from the germline V gene. This CDR3 spans 15 amino acids. V is TRBV11-2 and J is TRBJ2-7; possible D gene TRBD1, 6 bases. The clonotype was recovered from a woman aged 45-65 years with HIV. Sequencing used unsorted PBMCs, obtained 3.7 years after starting antiretroviral therapy. CDR3 bases: TGTGCCAGCAGCTTTGGGCAGGGACAAGCCTACGAGCAGTACTTC. Its protein product is CASSFGQGQAYEQYF.